These T cell receptor beta chains were read from a single sample in a study of T cell responses to AZD1222 COVID-19 vaccine. Data came from immunoSEQ multiplex PCR; TCRdb stores just in-frame clones and leaves some out. The data contain 35,000 to 50,000 clones, about nine tenths of them seen just once; the ten biggest clones take up approximately 25%. Sequences were derived from peripheral blood, sampled 28 days after the second AZD1222 dose. These receptor sequences come from an adult who received the AZD1222 COVID-19 vaccine. Both conserved end residues are trimmed from each CDR3. A D gene is named only where the DNA matches it firmly.

D gene	V gene	J gene	CDR3 protein
TRBD1	TRBV30	TRBJ1-2	AWSPGGSNYGYT
TRBD2	TRBV7-3	TRBJ2-3	ASSPRLAVSTDTQY
TRBD2	TRBV3-1/TRBV3-2	TRBJ2-4	ASSILAGGPLAKNIQY
.	TRBV7-2	TRBJ2-3	ASSLELVTDTQY
.	TRBV6-5	TRBJ2-1	ASIRTDLWYNEQF
.	TRBV11-2	TRBJ1-2	ASSRGYGYT
TRBD1	TRBV5-6	TRBJ1-4	ASRTGSFGTNEKLF
.	TRBV30	TRBJ2-3	AWSNRDTDTQY
.	TRBV12-3/TRBV12-4	TRBJ2-1	ASSSHRREQF
.	TRBV27	TRBJ1-1	ASNLAANTEAF
.	TRBV2	TRBJ2-3	ASSVFSRTDTQY
.	TRBV19	TRBJ1-2	ASSTSDAYGYT
.	TRBV5-8	TRBJ1-5	ASSLEGMPQH
.	TRBV5-1	TRBJ1-2	ASSLMGDGYT
TRBD1	TRBV28	TRBJ1-2	ASSSTGVQGYT
.	TRBV6-5	TRBJ1-6	ASSYHTAYNSPLH
TRBD1	TRBV6-2/TRBV6-3	TRBJ2-7	ASSPGTGLSYEQY
.	TRBV11-2	TRBJ2-7	ASSYSGEAYEQY
TRBD2	TRBV18	TRBJ2-2	ASSRDRLAGTGELF
.	TRBV27	TRBJ1-3	ASSLSGSGNTIY
.	TRBV5-1	TRBJ2-3	ASSLAGSTDTQY
.	TRBV7-9	TRBJ2-7	ASSLDGGGIYEQY
.	TRBV7-9	TRBJ2-1	ASSSRTADNEQF
.	TRBV7-8	TRBJ2-1	ASSPLSPAYTYNEQF
.	TRBV7-9	TRBJ1-1	ASSLAGGREWKAF
TRBD1	TRBV7-2	TRBJ1-1	ASSLVLRQGGNTEAF
.	TRBV7-8	TRBJ1-1	ASSRATNTEAF
.	TRBV28	TRBJ1-5	ASSNVDGNQPQH
.	TRBV7-9	TRBJ2-2	ASSLPGWTGELF
TRBD1	TRBV10-3	TRBJ2-3	ATSPGTGTDTQY
TRBD1	TRBV6-6	TRBJ1-5	ASSPTGTNQPQH
.	TRBV5-1	TRBJ2-2	ASSLAGSTGELF
TRBD1	TRBV9	TRBJ1-2	ASSVEGQSTYGYT
.	TRBV19	TRBJ1-6	ASSREGLRNNSPLH
TRBD1	TRBV10-3	TRBJ1-2	AISELKGAGGYT
.	TRBV7-2	TRBJ1-6	ASRRDGDSPLH
.	TRBV9	TRBJ1-2	ASSVGQEHDGYT
TRBD2	TRBV6-1	TRBJ2-3	ASSEGEGGADTQY
TRBD1	TRBV11-1	TRBJ1-6	ASRKDRASNSPLH